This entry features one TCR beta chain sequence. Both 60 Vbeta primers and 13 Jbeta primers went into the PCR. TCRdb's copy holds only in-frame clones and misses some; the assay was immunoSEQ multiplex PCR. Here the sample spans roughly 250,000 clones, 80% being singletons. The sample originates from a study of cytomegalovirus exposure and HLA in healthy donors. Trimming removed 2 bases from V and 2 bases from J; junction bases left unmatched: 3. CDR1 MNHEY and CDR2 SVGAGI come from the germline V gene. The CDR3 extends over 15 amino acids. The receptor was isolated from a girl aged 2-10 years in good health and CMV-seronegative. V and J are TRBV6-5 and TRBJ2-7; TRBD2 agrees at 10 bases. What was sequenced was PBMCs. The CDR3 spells CASSYRTSGAYEQYF. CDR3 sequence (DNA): TGTGCCAGCAGTTACCGGACTAGCGGCGCCTACGAGCAGTACTTC.